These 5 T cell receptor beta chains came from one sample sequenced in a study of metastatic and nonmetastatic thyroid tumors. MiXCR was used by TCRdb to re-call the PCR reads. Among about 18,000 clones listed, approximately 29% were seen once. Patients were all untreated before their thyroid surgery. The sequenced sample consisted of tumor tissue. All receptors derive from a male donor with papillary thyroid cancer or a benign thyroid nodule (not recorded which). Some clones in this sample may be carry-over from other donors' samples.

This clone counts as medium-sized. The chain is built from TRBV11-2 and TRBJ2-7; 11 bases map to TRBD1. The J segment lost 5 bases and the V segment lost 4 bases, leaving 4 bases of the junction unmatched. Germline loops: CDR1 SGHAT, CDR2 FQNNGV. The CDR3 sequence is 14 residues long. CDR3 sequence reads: CASSWGDRGNEQYF. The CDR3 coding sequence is TGTGCCAGCAGCTGGGGGGACAGGGGGAACGAGCAGTACTTC.

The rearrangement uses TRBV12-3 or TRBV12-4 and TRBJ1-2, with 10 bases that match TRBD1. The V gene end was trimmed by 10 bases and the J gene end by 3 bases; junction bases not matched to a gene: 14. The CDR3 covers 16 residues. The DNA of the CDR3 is TGTGCCACCCGGTCCCGGGACAGGGGTGAGGACTATGGCTACACCTTC. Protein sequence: CATRSRDRGEDYGYTF.

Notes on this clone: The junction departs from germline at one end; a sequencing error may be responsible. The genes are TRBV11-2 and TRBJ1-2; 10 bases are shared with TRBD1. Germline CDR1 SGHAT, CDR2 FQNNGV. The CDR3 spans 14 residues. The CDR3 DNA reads TGCGCCAGCAGCCAACTGACAGGGGGCGGTGGCTACACCTTC. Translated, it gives CASSQLTGGGGYTF.

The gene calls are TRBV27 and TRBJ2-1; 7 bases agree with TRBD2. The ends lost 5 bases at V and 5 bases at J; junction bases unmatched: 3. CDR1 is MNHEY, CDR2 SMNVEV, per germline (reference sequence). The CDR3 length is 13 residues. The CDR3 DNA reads TGTGCCAGCAGTCAGGGACTACACAATGAGCAGTTCTTC. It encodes CASSQGLHNEQFF.

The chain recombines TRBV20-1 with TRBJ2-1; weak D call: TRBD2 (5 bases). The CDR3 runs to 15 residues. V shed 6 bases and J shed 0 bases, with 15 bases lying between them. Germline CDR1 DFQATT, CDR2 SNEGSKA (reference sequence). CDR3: CSAPNGLASYNEQFF. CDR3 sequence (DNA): TGCAGTGCGCCGAATGGACTGGCCTCCTACAATGAGCAGTTCTTC.